This T cell receptor (beta chain) comes out of a study of T cell repertoires in cytomegalovirus infection. Whole-study context: Matching HLA type, along with CMV infection, was indicated by public TCR beta signatures.

This clonotype was observed many times. Germline-derived CDR1 and CDR2 are SGHVS and FQNEAQ. Trimming pared 2 bases from V and 8 bases from J, leaving 3 bases between. CDR3 size: 11 residues. TCRdb re-called the reads through MiXCR, storing one row per CDR3 protein. The table includes 250,000 to 300,000 distinct CDR3 sequences, about a sixth detected once. The sequenced sample consisted of CD8+ T cells from PBMCs. This sequence joins TRBV7-8 and TRBJ2-2; no reliable D call. The clonotype originates from a human donor in good health (CMV status not recorded). Some clones in this sample may be carry-over from other donors' samples. This chain's CDR3 is CASSLSGELFF. CDR3 nucleotides: TGTGCCAGCAGCTTATCTGGGGAGCTGTTTTTT.